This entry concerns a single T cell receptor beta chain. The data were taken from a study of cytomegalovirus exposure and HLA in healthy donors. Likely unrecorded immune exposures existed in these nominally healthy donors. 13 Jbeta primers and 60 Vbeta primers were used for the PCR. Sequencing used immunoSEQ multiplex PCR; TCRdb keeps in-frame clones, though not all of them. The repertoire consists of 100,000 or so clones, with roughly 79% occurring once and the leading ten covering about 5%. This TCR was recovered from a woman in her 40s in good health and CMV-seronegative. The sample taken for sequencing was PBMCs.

The CDR3 nucleotides read TGTGCCAGCTCCGTCACTCCGGGACTAGGGACGAGCGAGACCCAGTACTTC. Protein: CASSVTPGLGTSETQYF. J is TRBJ2-5 and V is TRBV18, with 8 bases lining up with TRBD2. CDR1 and CDR2 from the germline V gene are KGHSH and LQKENI. V was pared by 6 bases and J by 5 bases, with 17 bases of the junction left unmatched. This CDR3 has 17 residues.